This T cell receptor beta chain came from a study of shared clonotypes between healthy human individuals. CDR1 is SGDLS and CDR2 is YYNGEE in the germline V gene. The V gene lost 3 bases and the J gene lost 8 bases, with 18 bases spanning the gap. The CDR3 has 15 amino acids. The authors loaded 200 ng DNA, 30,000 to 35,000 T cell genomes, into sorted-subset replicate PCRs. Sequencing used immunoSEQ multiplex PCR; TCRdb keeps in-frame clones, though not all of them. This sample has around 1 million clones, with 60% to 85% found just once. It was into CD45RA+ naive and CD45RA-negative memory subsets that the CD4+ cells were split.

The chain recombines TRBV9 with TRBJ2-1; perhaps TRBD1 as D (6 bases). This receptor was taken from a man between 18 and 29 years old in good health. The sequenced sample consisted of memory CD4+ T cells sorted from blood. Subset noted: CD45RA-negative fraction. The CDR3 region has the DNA TGTGCCAGCAGCGCCCGGGACACATCCCAGGATGAGCAGTTCTTC. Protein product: CASSARDTSQDEQFF. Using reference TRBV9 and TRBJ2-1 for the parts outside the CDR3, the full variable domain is DSGVTQTPKHLITATGQRVTLRCSPRSGDLSVYWYQQSLDQGLQFLIQYYNGEERAKGNILERFSAQQFPDLHSELNLSSLELGDSALYFCASSARDTSQDEQFFGPGTRLTVL.